Described below is a single T cell receptor beta chain sequence and its context. Its antigen is as yet unknown. Researchers prepared the TRB cDNA libraries using 5' RACE with UMI labels. TCRdb re-called the 5' RACE reads; every CDR3 protein appears as one record, without DNA. This table holds about 56,000 distinct CDR3 sequences. The data were taken from a study of CXCR3-negative and CXCR3-positive naive CD8 T cells. Study-level points and caveats: Cryopreserved cells partially lost CXCR3 expression, and fresh PBMCs were used in most assays. Both naive subsets had comparably high diversity; memory CD8+ cells much lower.

The CDR3 consists of 14 residues. Germline values: CDR1 MNHEY, CDR2 SMNVEV (reference sequence). In triplicate, each CD8+ T cell subset was sorted at a few hundred thousand cells per replicate. This receptor was obtained from a human donor in good health. Some clones in this sample may be carry-over from other donors' samples. This rearrangement joins TRBV27 to TRBJ2-5; no DNA is available, so the TRBD1 call from TCRdb remains unchecked. The sample consisted of memory CD8+ T cells from blood. CDR3 region: CASSPRGGLETQYF.